The 17 T cell receptor beta chains given below trace back to one sample, sequenced in a study of blood T cell repertoires in COVID-19. TCRdb keeps only in-frame clones here, not all; method: immunoSEQ multiplex PCR. Of a few hundred thousand clones listed, roughly 84% are singletons. The source material was PBMCs or T cells enriched from blood (not recorded which). Receptors originate from a woman under 40 who had recovered from COVID-19.

The V and J genes are TRBV27 and TRBJ2-3; D may be TRBD2 (6 bases). This CDR3 contains 15 residues. Germline V gene sequence: CDR1 MNHEY, CDR2 SMNVEV (reference sequence). V was pared by 5 bases and J by 0 bases, with 12 bases between. The CDR3 sequence is CASSPIAESTDTQYF. CDR3 coding DNA: TGTGCCAGCAGTCCGATAGCGGAAAGCACAGATACGCAGTATTTT.

The chain uses TRBV2 and TRBJ1-4, with D maybe TRBD1 (6 bases). Trimming left V 6 bases short and J 6 bases short, with 8 bases between. The CDR3 has 12 amino acids. Germline CDR1 is SNHLY and CDR2 is FYNNEI. DNA for the CDR3: TGTGCCAGCAGGGGACAAGATGAAAAACTGTTTTTT. Translated, it gives CASRGQDEKLFF.

This CDR3 is CASSLSRAHNQPQHF. CDR3 in DNA: TGTGCCAGCAGTTTATCCAGGGCGCACAATCAGCCCCAGCATTTT. The genes are TRBV27 and TRBJ1-5, with D possibly being TRBD1 (5 bases). The V end was cut by 0 bases, the J end by 3 bases, with 9 bases between. CDR1 and CDR2 (germline): MNHEY, SMNVEV (reference sequence). This CDR3 spans 15 amino acids.

This chain joins TRBV11-2 and TRBJ2-3; unclear D gene. The CDR3 loop spans 15 amino acids. Germline V gene data show CDR1 as SGHAT and CDR2 as FQNNGV. V lost 2 bases and J 1 base, leaving 10 bases between the germline ends. CDR3 loop: CASSLSTYGTDTQYF. CDR3 DNA: TGTGCCAGCAGCTTAAGTACTTATGGCACAGATACGCAGTATTTT. Full variable domain (remainder filled in from reference TRBV11-2 and TRBJ2-3): EAGVAQSPRYKIIEKRQSVAFWCNPISGHATLYWYQQILGQGPKLLIQFQNNGVVDDSQLPKDRFSAERLKGVDSTLKIQPAKLEDSAVYLCASSLSTYGTDTQYFGPGTRLTVL.

The V and J genes are TRBV9 and TRBJ1-2; TRBD1 might be the D (5 bases). Germline V gene sequence: CDR1 SGDLS, CDR2 YYNGEE. This CDR3 is built from 11 residues. The V and J ends lost 6 bases and 5 bases respectively, with 8 bases between them. CDR3 in DNA: TGTGCCAGCAAAGGGACTTATGGCTACACCTTC. Amino acid sequence: CASKGTYGYTF. Based on the CDR3 plus reference TRBV9 and TRBJ1-2, the full variable domain is DSGVTQTPKHLITATGQRVTLRCSPRSGDLSVYWYQQSLDQGLQFLIQYYNGEERAKGNILERFSAQQFPDLHSELNLSSLELGDSALYFCASKGTYGYTFGSGTRLTVV.

The DNA for the CDR3 is TGTGCCAGCAGTACCCCGGGACAGGGTGGTACCGGGGAGCTGTTTTTT. Its protein product is CASSTPGQGGTGELFF. The rearrangement joins TRBV25-1 to TRBJ2-2; 9 positions match TRBD1. This CDR3 is 16 amino acids long. Unmatched junction bases numbered 9, after V lost 5 bases and J lost 5 bases. CDR1 is MGHDK and CDR2 is SYGVNS in the germline V gene.

This chain joins TRBV21-1 and TRBJ2-7; the table assigns TRBD1, which was not confirmed against the DNA. TRBV21-1 is an annotated pseudogene. This CDR3 is built from 13 residues. The CDR3 region is CASTRGRLGEQYF. CDR3 DNA: TGTGCCAGTACCAGGGGCCGGTTGGGGGAGCAGTACTTC.

The chain couples TRBV5-1 to TRBJ1-2; 8 nucleotides match TRBD1. Per the germline V gene, CDR1 is SGHRS and CDR2 is YFSETQ. This CDR3 is built from 15 residues. V lost 2 bases to trimming and J lost 2 bases; unmatched junction nucleotides: 5. CDR3 in amino acids: CASSFTSGGNYGYTF. In DNA, the CDR3 is TGCGCCAGCAGCTTTACTTCAGGGGGCAACTATGGCTACACCTTC.

This sequence joins TRBV30 and TRBJ2-7, with TRBD2 matching over 11 bases. V lost 0 bases and J lost 5; bases outside the gene matches: 9. There are 16 residues in the CDR3. Per the germline V gene, CDR1 is GTSNPN and CDR2 is SVGIG (reference sequence). The CDR3 region is CAWSVDGTSGLNEQYF. The DNA of the CDR3 is TGTGCCTGGAGTGTAGATGGGACTAGCGGACTAAACGAGCAGTACTTC.

This sequence joins TRBV18 and TRBJ2-7; D may be TRBD1 (5 bases). With 2 bases removed from V and 6 bases from J, the gap between germline ends came to 14 bases. This CDR3 comprises 14 residues. CDR1 is KGHSH and CDR2 is LQKENI in the germline V gene. The DNA of the CDR3 is TGTGCCAGCTCACCAGGGCAGGGAACCGTCGAGCAGTACTTC. This codes for CASSPGQGTVEQYF.

The count of this clone is one. This chain links TRBV5-6 with TRBJ2-7; TRBD1 matches 10 bases. Germline CDR1 is SGHDT and CDR2 is YYEEEE. This CDR3 is built from 17 residues. Unmatched junction bases numbered 8, after V lost 2 bases and J lost 0 bases. The CDR3 is CASSLDRGRDSSYEQYF. CDR3 DNA sequence: TGTGCCAGCAGCTTAGACAGGGGGCGAGATAGCTCCTACGAGCAGTACTTC.

The chain is built from TRBV28 and TRBJ1-2; perhaps TRBD1 as D (5 bases). The germline gives CDR1 MDHEN, CDR2 SYDVKM. V shed 3 bases and J shed 4 bases, with 9 bases lying between them. This CDR3 has 13 amino acids. The CDR3 DNA reads TGTGCCAGCAGTTTCCAGGGCGGCTATGGCTACACCTTC. Encoded protein: CASSFQGGYGYTF.

The genes are TRBV28 and TRBJ1-1; D uncertain. CDR3 size: 13 residues. Germline CDR1 reads MDHEN; CDR2 reads SYDVKM. The V gene lost 3 bases and the J gene lost 1 base, with 6 bases spanning the gap. The CDR3 protein is CASSLFKNTEAFF. In DNA, the CDR3 is TGTGCCAGCAGTTTGTTTAAGAACACTGAAGCTTTCTTT.

The chain recombines TRBV10-3 with TRBJ1-5; TRBD1 agrees at 12 bases. Germline lookup yields CDR1 ENHRY and CDR2 SYGVKD. The CDR3 is made up of 15 amino acids. Trimming at V came to 3 bases and at J to 5 bases, leaving 2 bases not matched to a gene. The DNA of the CDR3 is TGTGCCATCAGTGATGGGGACAGGGGGCATCAGCCCCAGCATTTT. It translates to CAISDGDRGHQPQHF.

This sequence joins TRBV11-2 and TRBJ1-6, with D maybe TRBD1 (6 bases). The CDR3 has 15 amino acids. Germline V gene lookup returns CDR1 SGHAT and CDR2 FQNNGV. Trimming shortened V by 5 bases and J by 7 bases, and 15 bases separated the two germline ends. DNA for the CDR3: TGTGCCAGCAGCCAACAGGGCCCTGGGAATTCACCCCTCCACTTT. Translated, it gives CASSQQGPGNSPLHF. Filled out from reference TRBV11-2 and TRBJ1-6, the complete variable domain reads EAGVAQSPRYKIIEKRQSVAFWCNPISGHATLYWYQQILGQGPKLLIQFQNNGVVDDSQLPKDRFSAERLKGVDSTLKIQPAKLEDSAVYLCASSQQGPGNSPLHFGNGTRLTVT.

The chain is built from TRBV15 and TRBJ2-5; D may be TRBD2 (6 bases). V lost 3 bases to trimming and J lost 0 bases, with 11 bases between them. Germline V CDR1 and CDR2: LNHNV, YYDKDF (reference sequence). The CDR3 extends over 15 amino acids. CDR3 sequence (DNA): TGTGCCACCAGCAGTCGACTAGAGTACCAAGAGACCCAGTACTTC. This codes for CATSSRLEYQETQYF.

The chain couples TRBV6-5 to TRBJ1-3; no reliable D call. CDR3 length: 14 residues. V was pared by 4 bases and J by 4 bases, with 11 bases between. Per the germline V gene, CDR1 is MNHEY and CDR2 is SVGAGI. CDR3 sequence reads: CASSSAEPGNTIYF. The CDR3 nucleotides read TGTGCCAGCAGTTCCGCGGAGCCAGGAAACACCATATATTTT.